A single sample is the source of the 2 T cell receptor beta chains below, sequenced in a study of blood T cell repertoires in COVID-19. Some clones are missing from TCRdb's copy, which holds only in-frame ones; the method was immunoSEQ multiplex PCR. The sample shows about 300,000 clones, 87% of them seen only once. The material sequenced was peripheral blood. The receptors originated from a man between 18 and 35 years old with active or convalescent COVID-19.

J is TRBJ2-7 and V is TRBV10-3; no firm D call. Germline values: CDR1 ENHRY, CDR2 SYGVKD. The ends were cut back, 6 bases at V and 3 bases at J, with 12 bases in the middle. This CDR3 is built from 13 residues. The CDR3 DNA reads TGTGCCATCAGATCCCCCGAGAACTACGAGCAGTACTTC. It encodes CAIRSPENYEQYF.

The chain uses TRBV6-1 and TRBJ2-7; 8 bases are a match to TRBD1. CDR1 and CDR2 (germline): MNHNS, SASEGT. CDR3 length: 15 residues. V lost 3 bases and J lost 1; bases outside the gene matches: 5. The CDR3 loop reads CASSDRTGPSYEQYF. CDR3 DNA sequence: TGTGCCAGCAGTGACCGGACAGGGCCTTCCTACGAGCAGTACTTC.